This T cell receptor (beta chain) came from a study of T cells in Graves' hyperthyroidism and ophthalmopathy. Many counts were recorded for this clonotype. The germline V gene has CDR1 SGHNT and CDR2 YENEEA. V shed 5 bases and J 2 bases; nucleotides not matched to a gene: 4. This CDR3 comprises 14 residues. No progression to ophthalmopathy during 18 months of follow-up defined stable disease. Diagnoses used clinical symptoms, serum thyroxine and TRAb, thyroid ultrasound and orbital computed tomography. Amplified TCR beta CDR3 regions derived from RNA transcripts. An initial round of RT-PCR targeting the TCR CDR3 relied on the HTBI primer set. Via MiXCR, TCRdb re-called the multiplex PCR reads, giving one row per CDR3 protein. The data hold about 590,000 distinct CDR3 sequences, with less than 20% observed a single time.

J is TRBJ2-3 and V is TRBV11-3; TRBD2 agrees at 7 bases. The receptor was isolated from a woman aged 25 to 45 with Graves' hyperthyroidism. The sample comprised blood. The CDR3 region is CASSPRDYTDTQYF. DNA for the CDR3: TGTGCCAGCAGCCCCCGGGACTACACAGATACGCAGTATTTT. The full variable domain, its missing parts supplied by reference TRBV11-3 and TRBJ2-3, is EAGVVQSPRYKIIEKKQPVAFWCNPISGHNTLYWYLQNLGQGPELLIRYENEEAVDDSQLPKDRFSAERLKGVDSTLKIQPAELGDSAVYLCASSPRDYTDTQYFGPGTRLTVL.